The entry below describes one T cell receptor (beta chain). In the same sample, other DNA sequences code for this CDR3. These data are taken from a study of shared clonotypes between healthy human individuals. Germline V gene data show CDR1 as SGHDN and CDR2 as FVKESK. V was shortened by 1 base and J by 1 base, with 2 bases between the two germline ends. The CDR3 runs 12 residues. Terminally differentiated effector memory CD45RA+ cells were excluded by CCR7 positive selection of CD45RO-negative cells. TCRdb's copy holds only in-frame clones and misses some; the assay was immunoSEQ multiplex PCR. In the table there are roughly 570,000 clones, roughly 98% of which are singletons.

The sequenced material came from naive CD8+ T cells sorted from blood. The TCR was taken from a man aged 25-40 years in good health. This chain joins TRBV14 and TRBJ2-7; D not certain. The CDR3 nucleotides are TGTGCCAGCAGCCAAGTATCCTACGAGCAGTACTTC. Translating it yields CASSQVSYEQYF.